Sequencing of this TCR beta chain was carried out in a study of CD8 T cells in ankylosing spondylitis. General study findings and limits: What appeared characteristic of ankylosing spondylitis blood was a TCR beta motif of under 10 highly homologous variants. Significant enrichment of disease-linked clones was reported in matched ankylosing spondylitis synovial fluid.

TCRdb re-analysed the 5' RACE reads in MiXCR, keeping a single row per CDR3 protein. The sample yields roughly 700,000 distinct CDR3 sequences, under 20% seen once. This clonotype was detected many times. Antigen unknown. The CDR3 loop spans 13 amino acids. The germline V gene has CDR1 MGHRA and CDR2 YSYEKL. The V gene lost 3 bases and the J gene lost 2 bases, with 7 bases spanning the gap. The rearrangement joins TRBV4-1 to TRBJ2-5, with D perhaps given as TRBD1 or TRBD2 (5 bases each). The sequencing sample was made of blood, either unsorted or a sorted T cell fraction (not recorded which). The sequence derives from a male donor with ankylosing spondylitis. CDR3 DNA: TGCGCCAGCAGCCAGGGACCTCAAGAGACCCAGTACTTC. The encoded protein is CASSQGPQETQYF.